This T cell receptor beta chain is drawn from a study of identical twins. Each donor was a healthy Caucasian. The CDR3 has 17 amino acids. CDR1 SGHRS and CDR2 YFSETQ come from the germline V gene. V lost 3 bases to trimming and J lost 6 bases; unmatched junction nucleotides: 13. Through template switching, a universal primer site was introduced, and the cDNA contained unique molecular identifiers. Via MiXCR, TCRdb re-called the 5' RACE reads, giving one row per CDR3 protein. The repertoire holds about 240,000 distinct CDR3 sequences, with about 13% as singletons. These same records also appear under a second study, on yellow fever vaccine responses in identical twins.

The V call is TRBV5-1, the J call TRBJ2-1; 9 bases line up with TRBD2. Sequencing was performed on memory (CD45RO+) T cells sorted from blood. The receptor was isolated from a woman younger than 30 in good health. DNA for the CDR3: TGCGCCAGCAGCTCGTGGGGTAGCGGGAGTTTCGGCAATGAGCAGTTCTTC. Translated, it gives CASSSWGSGSFGNEQFF.